This passage covers 21 T cell receptor beta chains from one sample sequenced in a study of blood T cell repertoires in COVID-19. Some clones are missing from TCRdb's copy, which holds only in-frame ones; the method was immunoSEQ multiplex PCR. The sample carries roughly 430,000 clones, about 88% recorded once. The sample consisted of PBMCs or T cells enriched from blood (not recorded which). The receptors originated from a woman in her late teens or twenties who had been exposed to COVID-19.

The J gene is TRBJ1-5, the V gene TRBV6-5, with TRBD1 matching 7 bases. Trimming at V came to 11 bases and at J to 1 base, leaving 8 bases not matched to a gene. Germline lookup yields CDR1 MNHEY and CDR2 SVGAGI. The CDR3 consists of 14 residues. CDR3 amino acids: CAAGQRVSNQPQHF. For the CDR3, the DNA is TGTGCCGCGGGACAGCGAGTAAGCAATCAGCCCCAGCATTTT.

This sequence joins TRBV10-2 and TRBJ2-7; weak D call: TRBD2 (6 bases). Germline V gene lookup returns CDR1 WSHSY and CDR2 SAAADI. The V gene lost 8 bases and the J gene lost 4 bases, with 15 bases spanning the gap. The CDR3 runs to 13 residues. Here the CDR3 DNA reads TGCGCCAGCGGGAAGGCAGGGAGGTACGAGCAGTACTTC. Residues: CASGKAGRYEQYF.

The CDR3 bases are TGTGCCAGCTCACCCATTCAGGGGGCCGGGGAGACCCAGTACTTC. Protein sequence: CASSPIQGAGETQYF. The chain combines TRBV18 with TRBJ2-5, with 8 bases fitting TRBD1. This CDR3 has 15 residues. Germline V gives CDR1 KGHSH, CDR2 LQKENI. After removal of 3 bases from V and 5 bases from J, the junction contained 8 bases not matched to a gene.

The chain combines TRBV5-1 with TRBJ2-5; 9 bases match TRBD2. CDR1 is SGHRS, CDR2 YFSETQ, per germline. The junction had 9 bases not matched to a gene; V was cut back by 2 bases and J by 4 bases. The CDR3 runs to 16 residues. This CDR3 is CASSFRGRAQGETQYF. CDR3 bases: TGCGCCAGCAGCTTTCGCGGGAGGGCCCAGGGAGAGACCCAGTACTTC.

This clone showed up just once. The chain employs TRBV5-1 and TRBJ1-2, with 10 bases that match TRBD1. CDR3 length: 12 amino acids. CDR1 is SGHRS, CDR2 YFSETQ, per germline. With V trimmed by 7 bases and J by 8 bases, 5 bases remained unmatched. CDR3 nucleotides: TGCGCCAGCCGAGGACAGGGGGTGGGCTACACCTTC. Encoded protein: CASRGQGVGYTF. Full variable domain (rest looked up from reference TRBV5-1 and TRBJ1-2): KAGVTQTPRYLIKTRGQQVTLSCSPISGHRSVSWYQQTPGQGLQFLFEYFSETQRNKGNFPGRFSGRQFSNSRSEMNVSTLELGDSALYLCASRGQGVGYTFGSGTRLTVV.

J is TRBJ2-2 and V is TRBV14, with 7 bases identical to TRBD2. V dropped 3 bases and J dropped 5; count of bases not matched to a gene: 18. CDR1 SGHDN and CDR2 FVKESK come from the germline V gene. CDR3 length: 19 amino acids. The CDR3 loop is CASSHGGARGEAGTGELFF. The CDR3 DNA follows: TGTGCCAGCAGCCACGGGGGTGCCCGGGGGGAGGCGGGAACCGGGGAGCTGTTTTTT.

The V gene is TRBV6-5, the J gene TRBJ1-4; D might be TRBD1 (6 bases). This CDR3 has 14 residues. CDR1 is MNHEY and CDR2 is SVGAGI in the germline V gene. With 2 bases removed from V and 7 bases from J, the gap between germline ends came to 11 bases. Written as DNA, the CDR3 is TGTGCCAGCAGTTACGGGGGGGCCAGTGAAAAACTGTTTTTT. Its protein product is CASSYGGASEKLFF.

This chain uses TRBV10-3 with TRBJ2-7; 11 nucleotides agree with TRBD2. V gave up 6 bases and J gave up 7 bases; unmatched junction bases: 5. Germline-derived CDR1 and CDR2 are ENHRY and SYGVKD. The CDR3 extends over 13 amino acids. The CDR3 loop reads CAIRRLAGSEQYF. The DNA for the CDR3 is TGTGCCATCAGGAGACTAGCGGGAAGTGAGCAGTACTTC.

The chain has TRBV7-2 and TRBJ1-2; D is unresolved. V lost 3 bases and J lost 3, with 17 bases in between. CDR1 and CDR2 (germline): SGHTA, FQGNSA. The CDR3 runs to 16 residues. CDR3 region: CASSLLRAEGYYGYTF. CDR3 in DNA: TGTGCCAGCAGCTTGCTTCGGGCAGAGGGCTACTATGGCTACACCTTC.

This chain joins TRBV4-1 and TRBJ2-7, with 7 bases that match TRBD2. The junction had 5 bases not matched to a gene; V was cut back by 4 bases and J by 2 bases. Per the germline V gene, CDR1 is MGHRA and CDR2 is YSYEKL. This CDR3 is built from 14 residues. CDR3 amino acids: CASSLGRGAYEQYF. CDR3 DNA: TGCGCCAGCAGCCTTGGGAGGGGAGCCTACGAGCAGTACTTC.

CDR3 sequence (DNA): TGTGCCAGCAGTGACGGGACAAACTATGGCTACACCTTC. This codes for CASSDGTNYGYTF. The rearrangement joins TRBV2 to TRBJ1-2, with D maybe TRBD1 (6 bases). Germline CDR1 SNHLY, CDR2 FYNNEI. V gave up 3 bases and J gave up 2 bases, with 7 bases separating them. There are 13 residues in the CDR3.

J is TRBJ1-6 and V is TRBV19, with unresolved D. The V and J ends lost 8 bases and 15 bases respectively, with 5 bases between them. This CDR3 comprises 8 residues. In germline, CDR1 is LNHDA, CDR2 SQIVND (reference sequence). This CDR3 reads CASQILHF. The CDR3 DNA follows: TGTGCCAGTCAAATCCTCCACTTT.

This rearrangement joins TRBV19 to TRBJ1-2; a possible D gene is TRBD1 (6 bases). V dropped 6 bases and J dropped 2 bases, with 19 bases sitting between them. Germline V gives CDR1 LNHDA, CDR2 SQIVND (reference sequence). The CDR3 totals 16 residues. The DNA of the CDR3 is TGTGCCAGTAGCAAAGGGGGAAGGCCGCCGAACTATGGCTACACCTTC. Translation gives CASSKGGRPPNYGYTF.

The genes are TRBV12-2 and TRBJ2-6; TRBD2 is taken as the D call from the table, unchecked against the DNA. TRBV12-2 is noted as a pseudogene. The CDR3 is 15 residues long. CDR3 residues: CASRLGRRWANVLTF. CDR3 coding DNA: TGTGCAAGTCGCTTAGGTCGGCGGTGGGCCAACGTCCTGACTTTC.

The gene calls are TRBV12-2 and TRBJ2-1; TRBD2 is the table's D call, not checked against the DNA. TRBV12-2 is tagged as a pseudogene. The CDR3 covers 16 residues. CDR3 bases: TGTGCAAGTCGCTTAGTCCTCGGGTGGCTATACAATGAGCAGTTCTTC. Translation: CASRLVLGWLYNEQFF.

The chain uses TRBV29-1 and TRBJ2-1, with 15 bases identical to TRBD2. J lost 11 bases, V lost 0 bases, and 5 bases had no gene match. Germline V CDR1 and CDR2: SQVTM, ANQGSEA. CDR3 length equals 15 residues. For the CDR3, the DNA is TGCAGCGTTGAAGATCTAGGACTAGCGGGGGGGAAGCAGTTCTTC. It encodes CSVEDLGLAGGKQFF.

CDR3 protein: CASSPGATGTNEKLFF. The CDR3 nucleotides read TGTGCCAGCAGCCCCGGGGCGACAGGCACTAATGAAAAACTGTTTTTT. This chain connects TRBV2 to TRBJ1-4, with D perhaps matching TRBD1 (6 bases). Germline loops: CDR1 SNHLY, CDR2 FYNNEI. The V gene lost 6 bases and the J gene lost 2 bases, with 16 bases spanning the gap. CDR3 length: 16 residues.

This chain uses TRBV5-8 with TRBJ1-6; TRBD1 matches 11 bases. Germline-derived CDR1 and CDR2 are SGHTS and YDEGEE. Trimming cost V 0 bases and J 7 bases; bases outside gene matches: 3. There are 16 residues in the CDR3. The DNA of the CDR3 is TGTGCCAGCAGCTTGGGGGGACAGGGGGGAAATTCACCCCTCCACTTT. This codes for CASSLGGQGGNSPLHF.

The rearrangement joins TRBV7-2 to TRBJ2-5; TRBD1 matches at 9 bases. The CDR3 extends over 17 amino acids. CDR1 and CDR2 (germline): SGHTA, FQGNSA. After removal of 1 base from V and 5 bases from J, the junction contained 11 bases not matched to a gene. As DNA, the CDR3 is TGTGCCAGCAGCTTAGGCCCCGTTACAGGGGGCTATGAGACCCAGTACTTC. It yields the protein CASSLGPVTGGYETQYF.

The rearrangement links TRBV2 to TRBJ1-1, with D perhaps matching TRBD1 (5 bases). This CDR3 comprises 14 residues. Trimming removed 4 bases at V and 1 base at J, with 10 bases between. The V gene's germline CDR1 is SNHLY and CDR2 FYNNEI. CDR3 in DNA: TGTGCCAGCAGTGTCCAAGGGGCGAACACTGAAGCTTTCTTT. Translating it yields CASSVQGANTEAFF.

This clone was detected many times. This rearrangement joins TRBV10-2 to TRBJ1-1; tentative D call: TRBD1 (5 bases). Trimming cost V 3 bases and J 4 bases, with 12 bases left between them. This CDR3 comprises 14 residues. Per germline, CDR1 WSHSY and CDR2 SAAADI. The CDR3 nucleotides read TGCGCCAGCAGTGATACAGGAGCGGGCACTGAAGCTTTCTTT. It specifies CASSDTGAGTEAFF.